Reported below is one T cell receptor (beta chain). Its specificity is not known. Germline loops: CDR1 SGHNT, CDR2 YENEEA. The CDR3 is 13 amino acids. V was shortened by 4 bases and J by 3 bases, with 9 bases between the two germline ends. This sample stems from a study of T cell repertoires in cytomegalovirus infection. Looking at the study overall: CMV epitopes that were recently identified and HLA-C-restricted were used alongside well-studied HLA-B-restricted ones. Matching HLA type and CMV infection were both indicated by public TCR beta signatures.

TCRdb re-derived calls from the reads in MiXCR, one entry per CDR3 protein. Among just over 450,000 distinct CDR3 sequences listed, about 39% were seen once. The chain couples TRBV11-3 to TRBJ2-5, with D possibly TRBD2 on 7 matching bases. Sample: cultured PBMCs, taken from culture after CMV antigen stimulation. The sequence derives from a human donor in good health (CMV status not recorded). Some clones in this sample may be carry-over from other donors' samples. Here the CDR3 DNA reads TGTGCCAGCAGCTCGGGGGGCAAAGAGACCCAGTACTTC. Its translation: CASSSGGKETQYF.